This T cell receptor beta chain derives from a study of PD-1 blockade in classical Hodgkin lymphoma. The data were produced by immunoSEQ multiplex PCR, yet TCRdb's version contains in-frame clones alone and is incomplete. Of some 18,000 clones detected, more than 75% appear once; the ten largest clones hold around 20%. The time point: cycle 4 day 1 (C4D1), after less than 7 weeks of nivolumab. Each patient relapsed following autologous stem cell transplantation, and prior brentuximab vedotin exposure differed. Study conclusions and caveats: Relapsed/refractory patients reportedly had lower baseline diversity than newly diagnosed patients. TCR diversity in CD4+, not CD8+, cells rose significantly by C4D1.

Worth noting for this clone: Its antigen is unknown.

This specimen was peripheral blood mononuclear cells (PBMCs), taken before the fourth cycle of nivolumab. The TCR comes from a human donor with classical Hodgkin lymphoma.

The CDR3 DNA reads as TGCGCCAGCAGCCCAGAAGGGGACAGGGGGGGCGATGAGCAGTTCTTC. This encodes CASSPEGDRGGDEQFF. The chain carries TRBV5-1 and TRBJ2-1, with TRBD1 matching 11 bases. The CDR3 length is 16 residues. Looked up from germline, CDR1 is SGHRS and CDR2 is YFSETQ. J lost 8 bases, V lost 4 bases, and 11 bases had no gene match.